This TCR beta chain originates from a study of T cell changes during pregnancy in multiple sclerosis. The assay was immunoSEQ multiplex PCR, and TCRdb's table has in-frame clones only and misses some. The sample contains 30,000 or so clones, 80% to 90% of which appear only once. This sample comprised CD8+ T cells from peripheral blood mononuclear cells, obtained in the second trimester of pregnancy. The TCR comes from a female donor with multiple sclerosis, enrolled in a pregnancy study.

The CDR3 loop is CASSLGSGVRRNYGYTF. Here the CDR3 DNA reads TGTGCCAGCAGCTTAGGGTCCGGGGTGAGAAGGAACTATGGCTACACCTTC. The chain couples TRBV7-9 to TRBJ1-2; no definite D call. The germline V and J ends were trimmed by 1 base and 2 bases, with 17 bases remaining between them. The CDR3 is 17 amino acids. CDR1 and CDR2 from the germline V gene are SEHNR and FQNEAQ (reference sequence).